This passage covers 22 T cell receptor beta chains from one sample sequenced in a study of early T cells in non-severe SARS-CoV-2 infection. TCRdb independently ran MiXCR on the 5' RACE reads; one entry per CDR3 protein. This sample carries approximately 52,000 distinct CDR3 sequences, 15% of them seen once, and the ten largest clones take about a tenth. The input for sequencing was whole blood, taken at baseline. Receptors originate from an adult who was a healthcare worker with PCR-confirmed SARS-CoV-2 infection or an uninfected control (not recorded which).

The chain employs TRBV19 and TRBJ1-1, with D possibly matching TRBD1 (5 bases). The germline V gene has CDR1 LNHDA and CDR2 SQIVND (reference sequence). V dropped 4 bases and J dropped 1 base, with 13 bases sitting between them. This CDR3 is built from 15 residues. CDR3 residues: CASSTPGRPNTEAFF. CDR3 DNA sequence: TGTGCCAGTAGTACCCCGGGACGGCCGAACACTGAAGCTTTCTTT. Based on the CDR3 plus reference TRBV19 and TRBJ1-1, the full variable domain is DGGITQSPKYLFRKEGQNVTLSCEQNLNHDAMYWYRQDPGQGLRLIYYSQIVNDFQKGDIAEGYSVSREKKESFPLTVTSAQKNPTAFYLCASSTPGRPNTEAFFGQGTRLTVV.

The rearrangement uses TRBV5-5 and TRBJ1-4, with TRBD1 matching over 9 bases. The CDR3 covers 14 residues. Germline CDR1 is SGHKS and CDR2 is YYEKEE (reference sequence). Trimming at V came to 5 bases and at J to 3 bases, leaving 2 bases not matched to a gene. The CDR3 DNA sequence: TGTGCCAGCAGACGGGACAGGGCTAATGAAAAACTGTTTTTT. It encodes CASRRDRANEKLFF.

This clonotype was detected a few times. The chain has TRBV11-2 and TRBJ2-3; tentatively, D is TRBD1 or TRBD2 (5 bases each). The CDR3 extends over 16 amino acids. Germline V gene sequence: CDR1 SGHAT, CDR2 FQNNGV. Trimming removed 5 bases from V and 3 bases from J, with 18 bases in between. The CDR3 DNA is TGTGCCAGCAGCCAACGCCCGAGGGGCAGGACAGATACGCAGTATTTT. Translating it yields CASSQRPRGRTDTQYF. Full variable domain (missing parts from reference TRBV11-2 and TRBJ2-3): EAGVAQSPRYKIIEKRQSVAFWCNPISGHATLYWYQQILGQGPKLLIQFQNNGVVDDSQLPKDRFSAERLKGVDSTLKIQPAKLEDSAVYLCASSQRPRGRTDTQYFGPGTRLTVL.

This clonotype was recorded a few times. The chain links TRBV18 to TRBJ2-1; TRBD2 matches at 7 bases. CDR3 length: 16 amino acids. V lost 6 bases, J lost 4 bases, and 12 bases stayed unmatched. The germline gives CDR1 KGHSH, CDR2 LQKENI. The CDR3 reads CASSPPSGGSYNEQFF. The CDR3 coding sequence is TGTGCCAGCTCGCCCCCCTCTGGCGGGAGTTACAATGAGCAGTTCTTC.

This clonotype has just a few counts. This rearrangement joins TRBV5-6 to TRBJ2-1; D might be TRBD2 (6 bases). The CDR3 runs to 13 residues. Germline V gene lookup returns CDR1 SGHDT and CDR2 YYEEEE. V lost 3 bases to trimming and J lost 10 bases, with 14 bases between them. The CDR3 is CASSSTSFDEQFF. The CDR3 nucleotides are TGTGCCAGCAGCTCAACTAGCTTCGACGAGCAGTTCTTC.

The V and J genes are TRBV25-1 and TRBJ1-6; D call uncertain. V was shortened by 5 bases and J by 8 bases, with 10 bases between the two germline ends. Germline V gene sequence: CDR1 MGHDK, CDR2 SYGVNS. This CDR3 comprises 13 residues. CDR3 protein: CASSPRLDSPLHF. The CDR3 region has the DNA TGTGCCAGCAGTCCTCGACTGGATTCACCCCTCCACTTT.

This clonotype has a handful of counts. The rearrangement uses TRBV11-2 and TRBJ1-5, with no clear D. The V and J ends lost 0 bases and 5 bases respectively, with 11 bases between them. CDR3 size: 15 residues. The V gene's germline CDR1 is SGHAT and CDR2 FQNNGV. As DNA, the CDR3 is TGTGCCAGCAGCTTAGATGGTATGAGTGATCAGCCCCAGCATTTT. Amino acid sequence: CASSLDGMSDQPQHF.

This rearrangement joins TRBV11-2 to TRBJ2-7; D remains unclear. CDR1 and CDR2 (germline): SGHAT, FQNNGV. Trimming stripped 9 bases from V and 5 bases from J, with 17 bases between. The CDR3 loop spans 13 amino acids. The CDR3 loop reads CASRTSARDEQYF. The DNA of the CDR3 is TGTGCCAGTCGGACCTCCGCAAGGGACGAGCAGTACTTC.

A few counts support this clonotype. The chain combines TRBV29-1 with TRBJ2-1; the match to TRBD1 covers 7 bases. CDR1 and CDR2 from the germline V gene are SQVTM and ANQGSEA. The CDR3 is 17 residues long. The ends lost 0 bases at V and 4 bases at J; junction bases unmatched: 12. CDR3 in amino acids: CSVEDPRQGGGYNEQFF. The CDR3 region has the DNA TGCAGCGTTGAAGATCCCCGACAGGGTGGGGGATACAATGAGCAGTTCTTC.

The V call is TRBV5-1, the J call TRBJ1-2; D may be TRBD1 (6 bases). This CDR3 is 14 amino acids long. With 2 bases removed from V and 5 bases from J, the gap between germline ends came to 13 bases. The germline CDR1 and CDR2 sequences are SGHRS and YFSETQ. The CDR3 DNA reads as TGCGCCAGCAGCTTACTGCCGACAGGTTATGGCTACACCTTC. Protein product: CASSLLPTGYGYTF.

The chain uses TRBV27 and TRBJ1-5; D unclear. V lost 5 bases and J lost 2, with 4 bases in between. The CDR3 has 12 amino acids. CDR1 and CDR2 from the germline V gene are MNHEY and SMNVEV (reference sequence). The CDR3 loop is CASSPRNQPQHF. CDR3 in DNA: TGTGCCAGCAGTCCACGCAATCAGCCCCAGCATTTT.

The chain carries TRBV7-9 and TRBJ1-3; D is unresolved. CDR1 and CDR2 (germline): SEHNR, FQNEAQ (reference sequence). Deletions cut 4 bases from V and 0 bases from J, with 7 bases between. This CDR3 comprises 14 residues. CDR3 sequence (DNA): TGTGCCAGCAGCTCATCCGCCTCTGGAAACACCATATATTTT. Protein: CASSSSASGNTIYF.

The V call is TRBV15, the J call TRBJ2-5; tentatively, D is TRBD1 (6 bases). The germline gives CDR1 LNHNV, CDR2 YYDKDF (reference sequence). This CDR3 contains 16 residues. Between the trimmed V and J ends, which lost 0 bases and 4 bases, there was a span of 15 bases. The DNA of the CDR3 is TGTGCCACCAGCAGAGATCGCACAGGGATACCAGAGACCCAGTACTTC. Residues: CATSRDRTGIPETQYF.

Only a few counts were recorded for this clonotype. V is TRBV7-2 and J is TRBJ2-7; D may correspond to TRBD1 or TRBD2 (5 bases each). Deletions cut 5 bases from V and 2 bases from J, with 13 bases between. Germline CDR1 reads SGHTA; CDR2 reads FQGNSA. The CDR3 covers 14 residues. CDR3 region: CASSRGDFPYEQYF. CDR3 bases: TGTGCCAGCAGCCGAGGGGATTTCCCCTACGAGCAGTACTTC. The full variable domain, in which reference TRBV7-2 and TRBJ2-7 provide the parts outside the CDR3, is GAGVSQSPSNKVTEKGKDVELRCDPISGHTALYWYRQSLGQGLEFLIYFQGNSAPDKSGLPSDRFSAERTGGSVSTLTIQRTQQEDSAVYLCASSRGDFPYEQYFGPGTRLTVT.

This clonotype has more than one count but fewer than ten. The chain recombines TRBV2 with TRBJ1-1, with TRBD1 as a possible D gene (5 bases). Trimming shortened V by 6 bases and J by 3 bases, and 11 bases separated the two germline ends. The CDR3 spans 13 residues. CDR1 and CDR2 from the germline V gene are SNHLY and FYNNEI. CDR3 sequence reads: CASRPDRDTEAFF. The CDR3 bases are TGTGCCAGCAGACCAGACAGAGACACTGAAGCTTTCTTT. The variable domain in full, completed from reference TRBV2 and TRBJ1-1, reads EPEVTQTPSHQVTQMGQEVILRCVPISNHLYFYWYRQILGQKVEFLVSFYNNEISEKSEIFDDQFSVERPDGSNFTLKIRSTKLEDSAMYFCASRPDRDTEAFFGQGTRLTVV.

This clonotype has ten or more counts. The V gene is TRBV7-9, the J gene TRBJ2-7, with 8 nucleotides matching TRBD1. The CDR3 extends over 15 amino acids. The germline V gene encodes CDR1 SEHNR and CDR2 FQNEAQ (reference sequence). V dropped 5 bases and J dropped 0; count of bases not matched to a gene: 6. CDR3 loop: CASSQGQGLSYEQYF. As DNA, the CDR3 is TGTGCCAGCAGCCAAGGACAGGGCCTCTCCTACGAGCAGTACTTC.

This chain joins TRBV25-1 and TRBJ2-7; 7 bases align to TRBD1. Germline V gene sequence: CDR1 MGHDK, CDR2 SYGVNS. The length of the CDR3 is 11 residues. Trimming took 6 bases from V and 4 from J; bases not matched to a gene: 0. Here the CDR3 reads CASRTGYEQYF. The CDR3 DNA is TGTGCCAGCAGGACAGGGTACGAGCAGTACTTC.

The V call is TRBV7-2, the J call TRBJ1-6; D is unclear. The CDR3 is 16 residues long. Deletions cut 1 base from V and 0 bases from J, with 7 bases between. Germline V gives CDR1 SGHTA, CDR2 FQGNSA. The CDR3 here is CASSLVRSSYNSPLHF. Here the CDR3 DNA reads TGTGCCAGCAGCTTAGTTAGGAGCTCCTATAATTCACCCCTCCACTTT.

The chain links TRBV20-1 to TRBJ1-2; 9 nucleotides match TRBD1. The CDR3 sequence is 14 residues long. V dropped 7 bases and J dropped 4; count of bases not matched to a gene: 10. Germline V gene data show CDR1 as DFQATT and CDR2 as SNEGSKA (reference sequence). CDR3 residues: CSVPGQGWGYGYTF. The CDR3 DNA sequence: TGCAGTGTACCCGGACAGGGGTGGGGCTATGGCTACACCTTC.

In this sample, this clonotype turned up a few times. The V and J genes are TRBV27 and TRBJ2-1; 9 nucleotides agree with TRBD2. The ends lost 6 bases at V and 3 bases at J; junction bases unmatched: 12. Per the germline V gene, CDR1 is MNHEY and CDR2 is SMNVEV (reference sequence). The CDR3 totals 17 residues. The CDR3 loop is CASSPRSPSGIYNEQFF. The CDR3 bases are TGTGCCAGCAGCCCACGGTCCCCTAGCGGGATCTACAATGAGCAGTTCTTC.

The chain has TRBV12-3 or TRBV12-4 and TRBJ2-7; the match to TRBD1 covers 8 bases. J was trimmed by 3 bases and V by 4 bases; bases with no gene match: 2. There are 13 residues in the CDR3. For the CDR3, the DNA is TGTGCCAGCAGTTGGGGACAGGTCTACGAGCAGTACTTC. Protein sequence: CASSWGQVYEQYF.

This clonotype was picked up many times. The rearrangement links TRBV6-6 to TRBJ2-1, with 8 bases lining up with TRBD2. This CDR3 comprises 17 residues. Germline CDR1 reads MNHNY; CDR2 reads SVGAGI (reference sequence). Trimming took 0 bases from V and 1 from J; bases not matched to a gene: 5. The CDR3 spells CASSYSSGSYSYNEQFF. Written as DNA, the CDR3 is TGTGCCAGCAGTTACTCCAGCGGGAGTTATTCCTACAATGAGCAGTTCTTC.